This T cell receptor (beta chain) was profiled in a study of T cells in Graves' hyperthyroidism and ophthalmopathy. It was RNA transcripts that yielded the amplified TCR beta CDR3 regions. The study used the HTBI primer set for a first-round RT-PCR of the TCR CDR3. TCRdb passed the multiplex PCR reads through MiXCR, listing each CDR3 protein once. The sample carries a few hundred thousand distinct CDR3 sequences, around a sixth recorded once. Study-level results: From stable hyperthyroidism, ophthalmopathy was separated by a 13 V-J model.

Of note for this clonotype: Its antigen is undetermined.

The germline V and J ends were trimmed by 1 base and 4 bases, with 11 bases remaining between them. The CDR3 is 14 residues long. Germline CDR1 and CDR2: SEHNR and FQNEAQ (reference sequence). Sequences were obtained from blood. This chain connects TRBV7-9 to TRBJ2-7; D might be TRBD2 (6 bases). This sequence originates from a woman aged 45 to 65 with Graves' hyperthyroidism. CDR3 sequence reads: CASSLDWLAYEQYF. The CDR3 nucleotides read TGTGCCAGCAGCTTAGATTGGCTAGCGTACGAGCAGTACTTC.